This T cell receptor beta chain was captured by sequencing in a study of shared clonotypes between healthy human individuals (dated by TCRdb to about 2020). Background for the entire study: Two women and three men aged 18 to 49 years were included in the cohort. Blood TCR repertoires of a handful of healthy adults were deeply sequenced to estimate repertoire size and the extent of clonotype sharing between individuals. For each donor, CD4 naive and CD4 memory were each run on three plates, CD8 naive on two plates, and CD8 memory on one plate. To increase sequencing depth and limit assay-specific biases, TCR repertoire library preparation and sequencing were carried out by different laboratories using diverse techniques. Between about 0.8 and 9 billion PBMCs per donor were obtained by leukapheresis.

There are 13 amino acids in the CDR3, from cysteine to phenylalanine inclusive. The sequence is cut down to CDR3 DNA, 39 bases in frame from base 1. V drops 6 bases and J drops 5 bases, leaving 11 bases in between. From the germline V gene (reference sequence), CDR1 is MNHEY and CDR2 is SMNVEV. Study-level results and caveats: Sampling was restricted to blood, and TCR repertoires in tissue are likely to differ from TCR repertoires in blood. Larger estimated clonotype richness was generally found for naive subsets than for memory subsets. About 4.5% of naive CD4, around 4% of naive CD8, approximately 2% of memory CD4, and more than 0.35% of memory CD8 clonotypes were shared across a handful of donors. Even with the large sequencing depth, rarefaction of the sorted-subset datasets indicated that sequencing was incomplete. Because the study included only a small number of donors, the genetic and exposure-history diversity represented was limited. Compared with non-shared clonotypes, clonotypes shared by all four sorted-subset donors had higher generation probabilities. Pairwise subsampling indicated that sequencing depth was expected to affect the degree of clonotype sharing among donors.

Using the deep immunoSEQ assay, TCR CDR3 regions were amplified from genomic DNA by multiplex PCR. Genomic DNA extracted from each cell subset was distributed evenly over all wells of several immunoSEQ 96-well plates, and each plate served as one replicate. For sorted subsets, each replicate PCR was loaded with 200 ng genomic DNA, equivalent to 32,000 or so T cell genomes. The purified libraries were quantified using a Qubit 3.0 fluorometer, sized with a Bioanalyzer 2100, and then quantified again using the KAPA Library Quantification kit. Every immunoSEQ 96-well plate was sequenced on a separate single-read 150-cycle Illumina NextSeq 550 flow cell. Concerning the study's data processing: Because the immunoSEQ output included only junctional sequences and no quality scores, the filtering could not be the same as the filtering used for full-length reads. To assign V/J genes and CDR3, sequences were annotated using PyIR, a Python wrapper for IgBLAST v1.9, with IMGT germline references. Reads were removed for weak V/J assignments (E-value above 1e-6), missing CDR3, stop codons, out-of-frame junctions, or ambiguous translated residues. V3J clonotypes were defined by identical inferred V gene, J gene, and CDR3 amino acid sequence. Percentage overlap between repertoires was calculated by dividing the number of shared unique clonotypes by the size of the smaller repertoire. Repertoire richness was assessed with RTK rarefaction, the Chao1 estimator, and Recon v2.1 estimates of unobserved clonotypes. For all TCRbeta clonotypes obtained by the gDNA method from several donors, generation probabilities were computed with OLGA. TCRdb carries this immuneACCESS record with in-frame sequences only. Its versions omit some clonotypes, under half of them owing to an unresolved V gene in the studies checked, with the rest unexplained. That table furnishes V, J and clone size, whereas the DNA furnished D and trimming. Recorded for this sample are about 2,100,000 clones; about 93% of them occurred a single time. The leading ten clones occupy about 1.5% of the sample.

On this clone itself: Its antigen is not yet known. Qualities for individual bases were not recorded, and no much larger clone is one base off.

For the CD8 naive samples, CD45RO-negative cells were positively selected for CCR7, yielding a CD45RA+CCR7+ population from which TemRA cells were excluded. The donors were healthy, HIV-negative adults with no recently reported acute infections or vaccinations. All donors were Caucasian adults living in Nashville, Tennessee, USA. Blood was obtained by leukapheresis, after which PBMCs were separated by Ficoll-Histopaque density gradient centrifugation and cryopreserved in liquid nitrogen vapor phase. Analytical flow cytometry was used to check the purity and quantity of each magnetically sorted T cell population. Genomic DNA was isolated from each sorted fraction and quantified by UV absorbance on a Nanodrop 2000c.

What was sequenced was naive CD8+ T cells from PBMCs. Read against the paper, the sample's cell subset or site label means: CD45RA+CCR7+. The source is a man younger than 35 in good health. Some clones in this sample may be carry-over from other donors' samples. The chain couples TRBV27 to TRBJ1-5; the D segment could be TRBD1, given 5 matching bases. CDR3 reads: CASRAGLDQPQHF. The nucleotide sequence is given as TGTGCCAGCAGAGCGGGGCTAGATCAGCCCCAGCATTTT.